Listed below are T cell receptor beta chains from one sample, sequenced in a study of cytomegalovirus exposure and HLA in healthy donors. TCRdb's table, derived via immunoSEQ multiplex PCR, lists solely in-frame clones and lacks some. The sample shows 100,000 or so clones, about 78% of them seen only once. The specimen was PBMCs. These receptors came from a man aged 25 to 40 in good health and CMV-seronegative. Both conserved end residues are part of each CDR3. D genes are given only for firm matches. For some rows the clone size is stated as once, few or many, or as a class when expanded; others skip it.

j_gene: TRBJ2-7
d_gene: -
abundance: -
v_gene: TRBV7-9
CDR3nt: TGTGCCAGCAGCTACCTAATTGGAAACAGGGACGGGGCCCACGAGCAGTACTTC
CDR3aa: CASSYLIGNRDGAHEQYF

j_gene: TRBJ2-2
d_gene: TRBD1
abundance: -
v_gene: TRBV7-9
CDR3nt: TGTGCCAGCAGCTGGGGACAGTCGAACACCGGGGAGCTGTTTTTT
CDR3aa: CASSWGQSNTGELFF

j_gene: TRBJ1-1
d_gene: -
abundance: few
v_gene: TRBV10-3
CDR3nt: TGTGCCATCCTTGAGAGTATGAACACTGAAGCTTTCTTT
CDR3aa: CAILESMNTEAFF

j_gene: TRBJ2-7
d_gene: TRBD1
abundance: -
v_gene: TRBV19
CDR3nt: TGTGCCAGTAGTATCGGGACAGGGTTTTCCTACGAGCAGTACTTC
CDR3aa: CASSIGTGFSYEQYF

j_gene: TRBJ2-7
d_gene: TRBD2
abundance: -
v_gene: TRBV9
CDR3nt: TGTGCCAGCAGCGTAGGAGCGGGAGTGATATACGAGCAGTACTTC
CDR3aa: CASSVGAGVIYEQYF

j_gene: TRBJ1-4
d_gene: TRBD1
abundance: -
v_gene: TRBV7-8
CDR3nt: TGTGCCAGCAGTTGGGACAGGGACGCAACTAATGAAAAACTGTTTTTT
CDR3aa: CASSWDRDATNEKLFF

j_gene: TRBJ2-1
d_gene: -
abundance: -
v_gene: TRBV5-6
CDR3nt: TGTGCCAGCAGCTTTGGAGGGAGCAATGAGCAGTTCTTC
CDR3aa: CASSFGGSNEQFF

j_gene: TRBJ2-1
d_gene: TRBD1
abundance: -
v_gene: TRBV7-6
CDR3nt: TGTGCCAGCAGCCCAATTCCAGGGGGTGTCTCCTACAATGAGCAGTTCTTC
CDR3aa: CASSPIPGGVSYNEQFF

j_gene: TRBJ1-2
d_gene: TRBD1
abundance: -
v_gene: TRBV18
CDR3nt: TGTGCCAGCTCAATCCAGGGGGAGAACTATGGCTACACCTTC
CDR3aa: CASSIQGENYGYTF

j_gene: TRBJ2-5
d_gene: -
abundance: -
v_gene: TRBV7-6
CDR3nt: TGTGCCAGCAGCTTTTCAGGGGAGCAACAAGAGACCCAGTACTTC
CDR3aa: CASSFSGEQQETQYF

j_gene: TRBJ2-7
d_gene: TRBD2
abundance: -
v_gene: TRBV15
CDR3nt: TGCGCCACGGGGCGGTTGGGACTAGCGGGGAGGTCCTACGAGCAGTACTTC
CDR3aa: CATGRLGLAGRSYEQYF

j_gene: TRBJ1-1
d_gene: -
abundance: few
v_gene: TRBV6-5
CDR3nt: TGTGCCAGCAGTTACTCGTATGAGGGGGCTGAAGCTTTCTTT
CDR3aa: CASSYSYEGAEAFF

j_gene: TRBJ2-1
d_gene: TRBD1
abundance: -
v_gene: TRBV14
CDR3nt: TGTGCCAGCAGCAGCACTACAGGGGTGGTGGTCCAGTTCTTC
CDR3aa: CASSSTTGVVVQFF

j_gene: TRBJ1-5
d_gene: TRBD1
abundance: -
v_gene: TRBV7-8
CDR3nt: TGTGCCAGCAGGAAAACAGGGGCTGTTGGCAATCAGCCCCAGCATTTT
CDR3aa: CASRKTGAVGNQPQHF

j_gene: TRBJ2-7
d_gene: TRBD2
abundance: -
v_gene: TRBV4-2
CDR3nt: TGTGCCAGCAGCCAAGATTGGCTAGCGGGGGCCTACGAGCAGTACTTC
CDR3aa: CASSQDWLAGAYEQYF

j_gene: TRBJ1-1
d_gene: -
abundance: -
v_gene: TRBV28
CDR3nt: TGTGCCAGCAGTTCCAGGCAAAATGAAGCTTTCTTT
CDR3aa: CASSSRQNEAFF

j_gene: TRBJ1-1
d_gene: -
abundance: few
v_gene: TRBV28
CDR3nt: TGTGCCAGCAGTTCTAGCAGGCGCTTGAACACTGAAGCTTTCTTT
CDR3aa: CASSSSRRLNTEAFF

j_gene: TRBJ1-3
d_gene: TRBD1
abundance: -
v_gene: TRBV7-8
CDR3nt: TGTGCCAGCAGCCAAGGACAGGGCGTCGTCTCTGGAAACACCATATATTTT
CDR3aa: CASSQGQGVVSGNTIYF

j_gene: TRBJ2-7
d_gene: TRBD1
abundance: few
v_gene: TRBV28
CDR3nt: TGTGCCAGCAGTTTCGACAGGGGGCCCTATACCTACGAGCAGTACTTC
CDR3aa: CASSFDRGPYTYEQYF

j_gene: TRBJ1-1
d_gene: TRBD1
abundance: -
v_gene: TRBV6-5
CDR3nt: TGTGCCAGCAGTTACAGGTGGGACAGGAACACTGAAGCTTTCTTT
CDR3aa: CASSYRWDRNTEAFF

j_gene: TRBJ2-7
d_gene: -
abundance: once
v_gene: TRBV28
CDR3nt: TGTGCCAGCAGGCCGGGTCCGCCGCTTGTGTACTTC
CDR3aa: CASRPGPPLVYF

j_gene: TRBJ2-5
d_gene: -
abundance: -
v_gene: TRBV13
CDR3nt: TGTGCCAGCAGCTACGGTCAGGCCCGCGTCGGGACCCAGTACTTC
CDR3aa: CASSYGQARVGTQYF

j_gene: TRBJ1-6
d_gene: -
abundance: -
v_gene: TRBV7-2
CDR3nt: TGTGCCAGCAGCGGCCGGGGGGCTTCCCTTTCACCCCTCCACTTT
CDR3aa: CASSGRGASLSPLHF

j_gene: TRBJ2-7
d_gene: TRBD2
abundance: -
v_gene: TRBV11-3
CDR3nt: TGTGCCAGCAGCTCGGAAGCTAGCGGGGTCTACGAGCAGTACTTC
CDR3aa: CASSSEASGVYEQYF

j_gene: TRBJ2-1
d_gene: TRBD2
abundance: -
v_gene: TRBV5-1
CDR3nt: TGCGCCAGCAGCTTGGGATTAGCGGGATCCCCCAATGAGCAGTTCTTC
CDR3aa: CASSLGLAGSPNEQFF

j_gene: TRBJ1-5
d_gene: TRBD1
abundance: -
v_gene: TRBV19
CDR3nt: TGTGCCAGTACCCCGGACAGGGGAAAGAATCAGCCCCAGCATTTT
CDR3aa: CASTPDRGKNQPQHF

j_gene: TRBJ2-1
d_gene: TRBD2
abundance: -
v_gene: TRBV9
CDR3nt: TGTGCCAGCAGCGTAGTGTTGGGACTAGCGGGACTAGGTAACTACAATGAGCAGTTCTTC
CDR3aa: CASSVVLGLAGLGNYNEQFF

j_gene: TRBJ2-2
d_gene: TRBD1
abundance: -
v_gene: TRBV11-3
CDR3nt: TGTGCCAGCAGCTTTGGGACAGGGGGCACCGGGGAGCTGTTTTTT
CDR3aa: CASSFGTGGTGELFF

j_gene: TRBJ2-7
d_gene: TRBD2
abundance: once
v_gene: TRBV27
CDR3nt: TGTGCCAGCAGTTTCCGACTAGCGGGGGCTCACTCCTACGAGCAGTACTTC
CDR3aa: CASSFRLAGAHSYEQYF

j_gene: TRBJ1-1
d_gene: TRBD1
abundance: -
v_gene: TRBV7-9
CDR3nt: TGTGCCAGCAGCAGACTAGGGACAGATGAAGCTTTCTTT
CDR3aa: CASSRLGTDEAFF

j_gene: TRBJ1-4
d_gene: -
abundance: -
v_gene: TRBV10-3
CDR3nt: TGTGCCATCAGTGAGCTGCAGAAGGAGGAAAAACTGTTTTTT
CDR3aa: CAISELQKEEKLFF

j_gene: TRBJ1-5
d_gene: TRBD1
abundance: -
v_gene: TRBV7-2
CDR3nt: TGTGCCAGCAGCTTGGCGCCAGGGGGTCTTCAGCCCCAGCATTTT
CDR3aa: CASSLAPGGLQPQHF

j_gene: TRBJ2-7
d_gene: -
abundance: -
v_gene: TRBV7-9
CDR3nt: TGTGCCAGCAGCTGGACAGTGACGGCCCCCTACGAGCAGTACTTC
CDR3aa: CASSWTVTAPYEQYF

j_gene: TRBJ2-2
d_gene: TRBD1
abundance: -
v_gene: TRBV9
CDR3nt: TGTGCCAGCAGCCCTCCCGGACAGGGCACCGGGGAGCTGTTTTTT
CDR3aa: CASSPPGQGTGELFF

j_gene: TRBJ1-2
d_gene: -
abundance: -
v_gene: TRBV10-3
CDR3nt: TGTGCCATCAGTGACATGAACTATGGCTACACCTTC
CDR3aa: CAISDMNYGYTF

j_gene: TRBJ1-6
d_gene: TRBD1
abundance: -
v_gene: TRBV27
CDR3nt: TGTGCCAGCAGTTTATCGGAAACAGGGGGAGGTTCACCCCTCCACTTT
CDR3aa: CASSLSETGGGSPLHF

j_gene: TRBJ2-2
d_gene: TRBD1
abundance: few
v_gene: TRBV6-5
CDR3nt: TGTGCCAGCAGGACAGGGATGGACACCGGGGAGCTGTTTTTT
CDR3aa: CASRTGMDTGELFF

j_gene: TRBJ2-1
d_gene: -
abundance: -
v_gene: TRBV6-5
CDR3nt: TGTGCCAGCAGTTACACAGTTCGCAGCTCCTACAATGAGCAGTTCTTC
CDR3aa: CASSYTVRSSYNEQFF

j_gene: TRBJ1-4
d_gene: -
abundance: -
v_gene: TRBV12-5
CDR3nt: TGTGCTAGTGGTTTAAGGAGGGCCTCTAATGAAAAACTGTTTTTT
CDR3aa: CASGLRRASNEKLFF

j_gene: TRBJ2-7
d_gene: TRBD2
abundance: few
v_gene: TRBV6-5
CDR3nt: TGTGCCAGCAGTTACCTACTGGGAACTAGCGCCTACGAGCAGTACTTC
CDR3aa: CASSYLLGTSAYEQYF

j_gene: TRBJ2-1
d_gene: TRBD2
abundance: -
v_gene: TRBV7-8
CDR3nt: TGTGCCAGCAGCTCAAGACTAGCGGGAGCCTACAATGAGCAGTTCTTC
CDR3aa: CASSSRLAGAYNEQFF

j_gene: TRBJ1-5
d_gene: TRBD1
abundance: -
v_gene: TRBV10-3
CDR3nt: TGTGCCATCAGTGGCGGGACAGGGAGAGAACAGCCCCAGCATTTT
CDR3aa: CAISGGTGREQPQHF

j_gene: TRBJ1-2
d_gene: -
abundance: -
v_gene: TRBV30
CDR3nt: TGTGCCTTTACAGGTGCCCCGTCCTCTGGCTACACCTTC
CDR3aa: CAFTGAPSSGYTF

j_gene: TRBJ2-3
d_gene: TRBD1
abundance: -
v_gene: TRBV5-4
CDR3nt: TGTGCCAGCAGCTTGCAGGGGGAGAGAGATACGCAGTATTTT
CDR3aa: CASSLQGERDTQYF

j_gene: TRBJ2-5
d_gene: TRBD2
abundance: -
v_gene: TRBV7-9
CDR3nt: TGTGCCAGCAGCTCCGGACTAGCGCGGGAGACCCAGTACTTC
CDR3aa: CASSSGLARETQYF

j_gene: TRBJ2-5
d_gene: TRBD2
abundance: once
v_gene: TRBV2
CDR3nt: TGTGCCAGCAGGGAAGGACTAGCTGAGACCCAGTACTTC
CDR3aa: CASREGLAETQYF

j_gene: TRBJ1-2
d_gene: -
abundance: -
v_gene: TRBV19
CDR3nt: TGTGCCAGTACCTCTTTGACAAACGCTAACTATGGCTACACCTTC
CDR3aa: CASTSLTNANYGYTF

j_gene: TRBJ1-5
d_gene: -
abundance: few
v_gene: TRBV7-9
CDR3nt: TGTGCCAGCAGCTTAGCGGAGAGTCAGCCCCAGCATTTT
CDR3aa: CASSLAESQPQHF

j_gene: TRBJ2-1
d_gene: -
abundance: -
v_gene: TRBV4-1
CDR3nt: TGCGCCAGCAGCCAAGATCAAGCAACCGTGGAGCAGTTCTTC
CDR3aa: CASSQDQATVEQFF

j_gene: TRBJ2-3
d_gene: TRBD2
abundance: -
v_gene: TRBV5-1
CDR3nt: TGCGCCAGCAGCTTTGCGGGAGGTAACACAGATACGCAGTATTTT
CDR3aa: CASSFAGGNTDTQYF

j_gene: TRBJ2-5
d_gene: TRBD2
abundance: -
v_gene: TRBV19
CDR3nt: TGTGCCAGTACCCGAAATAGCGGGGGTGGCGGGACCCAGTACTTC
CDR3aa: CASTRNSGGGGTQYF

j_gene: TRBJ1-2
d_gene: -
abundance: few
v_gene: TRBV9
CDR3nt: TGTGCCAGCAGCGGGCCACAGGATAACTATGGCTACACCTTC
CDR3aa: CASSGPQDNYGYTF

j_gene: TRBJ1-5
d_gene: TRBD1
abundance: -
v_gene: TRBV2
CDR3nt: TGTGCCAGCAGTGTTCCCGGGACAGGGTTGGGTCAGCCCCAGCATTTT
CDR3aa: CASSVPGTGLGQPQHF